The clone carrying this T cell receptor beta chain was detected a few times. Using immunoSEQ multiplex PCR, the repertoire was profiled, and TCRdb retains in-frame clones only, with some absent. The sample lists approximately 110,000 clones; approximately 90% were seen once. This record comes from a study of PD-L1 blockade in urothelial cancer. The germline V gene has CDR1 SGHAT and CDR2 FQNNGV. V lost 7 bases to trimming and J lost 5 bases; unmatched junction nucleotides: 8. The CDR3 is made up of 14 amino acids. The time point here: peripheral blood 6 weeks after treatment start. The receptor's source is a man aged 55 to 70 with urothelial cancer. The sequences come from PBMCs, collected around atezolizumab (anti-PD-L1) treatment. J is TRBJ2-7 and V is TRBV11-2; 10 bases align to TRBD2. CDR3 protein: CASILSGGNHEQYF. CDR3 sequence (DNA): TGTGCCAGCATCCTTAGCGGGGGGAATCACGAGCAGTACTTC. The variable domain in full, completed from reference TRBV11-2 and TRBJ2-7, reads EAGVAQSPRYKIIEKRQSVAFWCNPISGHATLYWYQQILGQGPKLLIQFQNNGVVDDSQLPKDRFSAERLKGVDSTLKIQPAKLEDSAVYLCASILSGGNHEQYFGPGTRLTVT.